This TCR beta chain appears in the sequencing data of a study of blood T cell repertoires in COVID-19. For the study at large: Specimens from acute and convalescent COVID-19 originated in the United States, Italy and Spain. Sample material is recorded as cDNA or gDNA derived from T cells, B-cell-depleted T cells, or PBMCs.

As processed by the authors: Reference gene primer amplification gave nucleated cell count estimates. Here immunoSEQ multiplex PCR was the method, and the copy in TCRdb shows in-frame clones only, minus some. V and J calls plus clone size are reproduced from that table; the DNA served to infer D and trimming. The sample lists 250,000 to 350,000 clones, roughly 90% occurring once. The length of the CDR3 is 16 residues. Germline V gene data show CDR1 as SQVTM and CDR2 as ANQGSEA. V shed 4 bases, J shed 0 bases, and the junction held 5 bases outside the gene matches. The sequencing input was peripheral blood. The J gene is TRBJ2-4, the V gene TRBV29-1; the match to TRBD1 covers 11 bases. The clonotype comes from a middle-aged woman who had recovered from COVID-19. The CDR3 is CSVGDRGELAKNIQYF. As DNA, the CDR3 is TGCAGCGTTGGGGACAGGGGGGAACTAGCCAAAAACATTCAGTACTTC.